In its sample, the clone carrying this TCR beta chain was seen once. Its antigen is not known. The same CDR3 arises from other DNA sequences in this sample as well. The data are from a study of shared clonotypes between healthy human individuals. Study conclusions and caveats: Limited genetic and exposure-history diversity came from having few donors.

Approximately 210 ng DNA, approximately 30,000 T cell genomes, went into each sorted-subset replicate PCR. Using immunoSEQ multiplex PCR, the repertoire was profiled, and TCRdb retains in-frame clones only, with some absent. The sample lists over 2 million clones, approximately 94% occurring once. The germline V gene encodes CDR1 MNHEY and CDR2 SMNVEV (reference sequence). Between the trimmed V and J ends, which lost 8 bases and 2 bases, there was a span of 14 bases. This CDR3 is built from 14 residues. Naive CD8 cells were CD45RO-negative, positively selected for CCR7, excluding terminally differentiated effector memory CD45RA+ cells.

The material sequenced was naive CD8+ T cells sorted from blood. The origin of this receptor is a man between 18 and 29 years old in good health. This chain links TRBV27 with TRBJ2-3; D perhaps matches TRBD1 (6 bases). The CDR3 region is CASSGAGVTDTQYF. As DNA, the CDR3 is TGTGCCAGCTCCGGGGCAGGGGTCACAGATACGCAGTATTTT.